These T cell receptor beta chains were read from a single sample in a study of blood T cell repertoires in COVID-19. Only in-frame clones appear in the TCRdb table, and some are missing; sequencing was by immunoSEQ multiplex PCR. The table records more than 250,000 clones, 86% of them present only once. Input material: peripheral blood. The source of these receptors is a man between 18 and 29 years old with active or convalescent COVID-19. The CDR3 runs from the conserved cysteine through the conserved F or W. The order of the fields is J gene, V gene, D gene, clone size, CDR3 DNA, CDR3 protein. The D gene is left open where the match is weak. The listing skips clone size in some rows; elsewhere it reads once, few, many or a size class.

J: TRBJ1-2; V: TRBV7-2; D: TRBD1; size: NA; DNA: TGTGCCAGCAGCTTAGCCGGACAGGAGTCTTATGGCTACACCTTC; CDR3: CASSLAGQESYGYTF
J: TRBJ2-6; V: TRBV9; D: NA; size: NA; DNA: TGTGCCAGCAGCGTAGGGCACTCTGGGGCCAACGTCCTGACTTTC; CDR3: CASSVGHSGANVLTF
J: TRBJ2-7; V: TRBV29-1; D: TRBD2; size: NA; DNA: TGCAGCGTGGGGGGGGGTTACTCCTACGAGCAGTACTTC; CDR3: CSVGGGYSYEQYF
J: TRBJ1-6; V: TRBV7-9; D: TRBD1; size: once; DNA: TGTGCCAGCAGCCTAATTTCGGGGCAGGGGGCCAATTCACCCCTCCACTTT; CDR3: CASSLISGQGANSPLHF
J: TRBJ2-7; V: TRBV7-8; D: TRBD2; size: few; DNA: TGTGCCAGCAGCTTAGTCAGATCCAGGAGCGGGAGCAGATACGAGCAGTACTTC; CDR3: CASSLVRSRSGSRYEQYF
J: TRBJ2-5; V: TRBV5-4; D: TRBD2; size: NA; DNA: TGTGCCAGCAGCCCCGGACTAGCGGGGGGCAGTCAAGAGACCCAGTACTTC; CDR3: CASSPGLAGGSQETQYF
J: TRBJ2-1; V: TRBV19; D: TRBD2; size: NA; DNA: TGTGCCAGCGGGAGCGGACTAGCGCACTACAATGAGCAGTTCTTC; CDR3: CASGSGLAHYNEQFF
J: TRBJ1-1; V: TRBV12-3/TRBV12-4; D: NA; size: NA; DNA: TGTGCCAGCACCGAGCAATTAGACACTGAAGCTTTCTTT; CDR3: CASTEQLDTEAFF
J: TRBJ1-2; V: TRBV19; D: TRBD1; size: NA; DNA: TGTGCCAGTAGGTCAGGGACAGACTATGGCTACACCTTC; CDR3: CASRSGTDYGYTF
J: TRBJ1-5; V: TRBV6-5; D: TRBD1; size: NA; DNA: TGTGCCAGCAGACAGGGGAATCAGCCCCAGCATTTT; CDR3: CASRQGNQPQHF
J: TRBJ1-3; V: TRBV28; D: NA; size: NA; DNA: TGTGCCAGCAGTTTTATTCGAAACACCATATATTTT; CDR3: CASSFIRNTIYF
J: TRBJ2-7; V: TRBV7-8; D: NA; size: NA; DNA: TGTGCCAGCAGCTTATGGAACCCGACAAACTACGAGCAGTACTTC; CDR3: CASSLWNPTNYEQYF
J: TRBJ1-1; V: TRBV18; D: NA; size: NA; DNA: TGTGCCAGCTCACCATCGACTGGCAGAGCGAACATGAACACTGAAGCTTTCTTT; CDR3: CASSPSTGRANMNTEAFF
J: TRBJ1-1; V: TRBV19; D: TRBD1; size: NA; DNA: TGTGCCAGTAGTGGGTCAGGGGGCAAGGACACTGAAGCTTTCTTT; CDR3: CASSGSGGKDTEAFF
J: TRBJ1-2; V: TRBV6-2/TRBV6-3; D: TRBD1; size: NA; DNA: TGTGCCAGCAGTGACAGGGGGCCTAACTATGGCTACACCTTC; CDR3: CASSDRGPNYGYTF
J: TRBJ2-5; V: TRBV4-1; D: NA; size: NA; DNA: TGCGCCAGCAGCCAAGGGGGGCAGACAGAGACCCAGTACTTC; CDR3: CASSQGGQTETQYF
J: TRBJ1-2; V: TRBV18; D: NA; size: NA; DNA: TGTGCCAGCTCACAGGGGCCTACCTATGGCTACACCTTC; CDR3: CASSQGPTYGYTF
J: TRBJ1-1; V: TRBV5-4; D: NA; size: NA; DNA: TGTGCCAGCAGCCGGGGGGGGCGCTTGAACACTGAAGCTTTCTTT; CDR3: CASSRGGRLNTEAFF
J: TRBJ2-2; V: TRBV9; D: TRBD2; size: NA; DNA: TGTGCCAGCAGCGTAGGACTAGCGGGGGGCTTGAACACCGGGGAGCTGTTTTTT; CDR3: CASSVGLAGGLNTGELFF
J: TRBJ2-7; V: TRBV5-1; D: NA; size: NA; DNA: TGCGCCAGCAGCTTGGGTGGGCAGTACGAGCAGTACTTC; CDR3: CASSLGGQYEQYF
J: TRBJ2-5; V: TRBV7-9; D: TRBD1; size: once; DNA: TGTGCCAGCAGCCTGCAGGGACAGTCCAGGGGGACCCAGTACTTC; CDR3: CASSLQGQSRGTQYF
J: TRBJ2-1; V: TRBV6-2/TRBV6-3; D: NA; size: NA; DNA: TGTGCCAGCAGTCTCGGTTATGAGCAGTTCTTC; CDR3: CASSLGYEQFF
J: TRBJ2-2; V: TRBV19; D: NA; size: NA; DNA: TGTGCGGTCCGACTAGTAGGCACCGGGGAGCTGTTTTTT; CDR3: CAVRLVGTGELFF
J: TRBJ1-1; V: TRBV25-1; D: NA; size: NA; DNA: TGTGCCAGGCAGAGGGTAACCAACACTGAAGCTTTCTTT; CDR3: CARQRVTNTEAFF
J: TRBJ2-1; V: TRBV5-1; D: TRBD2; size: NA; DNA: TGCGCCAGCAGCCCCGTAGCGGGGGATTACAATGAGCAGTTCTTC; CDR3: CASSPVAGDYNEQFF
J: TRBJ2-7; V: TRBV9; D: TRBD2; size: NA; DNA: TGTGCCAGCAGCGGCCCATCCCTTATAGCGGGAGGGCCCGAATACGAGCAGTACTTC; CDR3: CASSGPSLIAGGPEYEQYF
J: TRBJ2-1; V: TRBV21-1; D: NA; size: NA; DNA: TGTGCCAGCAGCCTTCACACGGAGGATGAGTTCTTC; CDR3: CASSLHTEDEFF